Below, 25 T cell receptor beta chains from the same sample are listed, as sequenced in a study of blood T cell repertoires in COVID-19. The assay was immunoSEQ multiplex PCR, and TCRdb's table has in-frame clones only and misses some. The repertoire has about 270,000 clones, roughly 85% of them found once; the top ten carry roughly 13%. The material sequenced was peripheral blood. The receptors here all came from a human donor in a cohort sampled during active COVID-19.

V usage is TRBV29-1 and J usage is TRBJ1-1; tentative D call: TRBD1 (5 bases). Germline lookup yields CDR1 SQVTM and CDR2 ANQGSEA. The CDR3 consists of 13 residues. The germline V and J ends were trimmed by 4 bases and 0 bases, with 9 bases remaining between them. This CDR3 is CSVGTGLNTEAFF. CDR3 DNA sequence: TGCAGCGTTGGTACAGGATTGAACACTGAAGCTTTCTTT. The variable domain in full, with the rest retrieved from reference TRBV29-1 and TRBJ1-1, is SAVISQKPSRDICQRGTSLTIQCQVDSQVTMMFWYRQQPGQSLTLIATANQGSEATYESGFVIDKFPISRPNLTFSTLTVSNMSPEDSSIYLCSVGTGLNTEAFFGQGTRLTVV.

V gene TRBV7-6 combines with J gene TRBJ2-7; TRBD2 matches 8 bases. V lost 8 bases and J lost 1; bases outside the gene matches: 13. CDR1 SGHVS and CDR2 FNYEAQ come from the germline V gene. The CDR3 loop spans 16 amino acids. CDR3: CASPDRRLALSYEQYF. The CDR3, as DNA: TGTGCCAGCCCCGACCGGAGACTAGCGTTATCCTACGAGCAGTACTTC.

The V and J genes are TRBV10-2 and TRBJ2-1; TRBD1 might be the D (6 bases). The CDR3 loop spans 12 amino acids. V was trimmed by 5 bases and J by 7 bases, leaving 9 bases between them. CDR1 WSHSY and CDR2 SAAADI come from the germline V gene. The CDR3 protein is CASSSRGNEQFF. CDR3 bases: TGCGCCAGCAGTTCGAGGGGGAATGAGCAGTTCTTC.

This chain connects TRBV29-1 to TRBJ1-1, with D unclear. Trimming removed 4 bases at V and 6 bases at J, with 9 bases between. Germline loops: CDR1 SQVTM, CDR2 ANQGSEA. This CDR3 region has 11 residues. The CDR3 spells CSVADFPEAFF. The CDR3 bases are TGCAGCGTTGCGGACTTCCCTGAAGCTTTCTTT.

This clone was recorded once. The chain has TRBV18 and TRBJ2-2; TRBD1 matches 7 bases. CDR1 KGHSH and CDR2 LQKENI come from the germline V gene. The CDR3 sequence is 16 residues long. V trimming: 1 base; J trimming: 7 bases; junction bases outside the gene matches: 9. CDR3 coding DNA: TGTGCCAGCTCACCACAAGAGACAGGGCTCCACGGGGAGCTGTTTTTT. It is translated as CASSPQETGLHGELFF.

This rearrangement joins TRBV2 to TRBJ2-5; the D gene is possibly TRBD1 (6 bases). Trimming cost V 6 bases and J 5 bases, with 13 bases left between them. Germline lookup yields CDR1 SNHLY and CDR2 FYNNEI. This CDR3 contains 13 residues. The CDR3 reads CASRVGGGETQYF. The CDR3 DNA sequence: TGTGCCAGCAGGGTCGGTGGGGGCGAGACCCAGTACTTC.

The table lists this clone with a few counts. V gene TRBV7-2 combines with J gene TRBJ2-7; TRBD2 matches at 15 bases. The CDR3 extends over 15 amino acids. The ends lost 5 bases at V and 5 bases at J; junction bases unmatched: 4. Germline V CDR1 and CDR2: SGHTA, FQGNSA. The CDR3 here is CASSPGLAGGHEQYF. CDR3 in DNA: TGTGCCAGCAGCCCGGGACTAGCGGGAGGCCACGAGCAGTACTTC. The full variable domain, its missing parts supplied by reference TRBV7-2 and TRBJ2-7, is GAGVSQSPSNKVTEKGKDVELRCDPISGHTALYWYRQSLGQGLEFLIYFQGNSAPDKSGLPSDRFSAERTGGSVSTLTIQRTQQEDSAVYLCASSPGLAGGHEQYFGPGTRLTVT.

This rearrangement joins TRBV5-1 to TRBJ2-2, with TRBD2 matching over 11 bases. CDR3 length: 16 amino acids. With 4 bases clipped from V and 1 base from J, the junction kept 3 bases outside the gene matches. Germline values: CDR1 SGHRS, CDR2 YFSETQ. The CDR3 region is CASSSLAGGNTGELFF. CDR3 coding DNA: TGCGCCAGCAGCAGTCTAGCGGGAGGGAACACCGGGGAGCTGTTTTTT. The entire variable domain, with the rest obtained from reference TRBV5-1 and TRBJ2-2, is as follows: KAGVTQTPRYLIKTRGQQVTLSCSPISGHRSVSWYQQTPGQGLQFLFEYFSETQRNKGNFPGRFSGRQFSNSRSEMNVSTLELGDSALYLCASSSLAGGNTGELFFGEGSRLTVL.

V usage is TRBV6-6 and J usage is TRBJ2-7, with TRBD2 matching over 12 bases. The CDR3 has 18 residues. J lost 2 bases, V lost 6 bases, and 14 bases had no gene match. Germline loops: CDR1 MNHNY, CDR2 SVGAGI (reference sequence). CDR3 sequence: CASRRLAGVSPPTYEQYF. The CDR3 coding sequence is TGTGCCAGCAGACGACTAGCGGGAGTTAGTCCCCCGACCTACGAGCAGTACTTC.

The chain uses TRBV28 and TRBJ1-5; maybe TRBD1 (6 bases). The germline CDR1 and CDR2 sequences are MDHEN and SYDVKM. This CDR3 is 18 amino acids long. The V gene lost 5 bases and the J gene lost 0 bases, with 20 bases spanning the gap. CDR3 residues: CASSLDSFPPYSNQPQHF. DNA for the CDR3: TGTGCCAGCAGTCTGGACAGTTTTCCCCCTTATAGCAATCAGCCCCAGCATTTT.

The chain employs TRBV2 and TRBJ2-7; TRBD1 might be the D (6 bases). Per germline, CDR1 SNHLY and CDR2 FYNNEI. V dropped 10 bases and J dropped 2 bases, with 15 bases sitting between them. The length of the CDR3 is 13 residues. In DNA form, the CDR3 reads TGTGCCACCTCCAGGGGCGGGCCCTACGAGCAGTACTTC. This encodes CATSRGGPYEQYF.

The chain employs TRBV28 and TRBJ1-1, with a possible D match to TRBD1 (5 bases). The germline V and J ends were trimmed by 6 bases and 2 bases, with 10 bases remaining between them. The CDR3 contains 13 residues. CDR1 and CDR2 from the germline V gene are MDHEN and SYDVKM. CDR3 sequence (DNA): TGTGCCAGCAGGGGGCCGGAAAACACTGAAGCTTTCTTT. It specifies CASRGPENTEAFF. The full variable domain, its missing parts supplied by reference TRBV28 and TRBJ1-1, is DVKVTQSSRYLVKRTGEKVFLECVQDMDHENMFWYRQDPGLGLRLIYFSYDVKMKEKGDIPEGYSVSREKKERFSLILESASTNQTSMYLCASRGPENTEAFFGQGTRLTVV.

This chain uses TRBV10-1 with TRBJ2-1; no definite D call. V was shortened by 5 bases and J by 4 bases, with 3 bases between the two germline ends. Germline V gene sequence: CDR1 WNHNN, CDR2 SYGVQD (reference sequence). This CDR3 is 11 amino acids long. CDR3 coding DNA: TGCGCCAGCAGTCCGTACAATGAGCAGTTCTTC. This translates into CASSPYNEQFF.

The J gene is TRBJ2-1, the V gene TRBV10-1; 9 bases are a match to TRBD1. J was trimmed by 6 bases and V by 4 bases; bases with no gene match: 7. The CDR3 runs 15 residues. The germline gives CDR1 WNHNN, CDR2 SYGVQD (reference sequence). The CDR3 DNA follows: TGCGCCAGCAGTGTTTCTGGGACAGGGTCCAATGAGCAGTTCTTC. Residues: CASSVSGTGSNEQFF.

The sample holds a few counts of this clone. CDR3 residues: CASSSSKPSGRWYEQYF. DNA of the CDR3: TGTGCCAGCAGCTCTTCAAAGCCTAGCGGGAGATGGTACGAGCAGTACTTC. V gene TRBV5-6 combines with J gene TRBJ2-7; the match to TRBD2 covers 10 bases. The CDR3 length is 17 residues. The germline V gene encodes CDR1 SGHDT and CDR2 YYEEEE. V shed 3 bases, J shed 4 bases, and the junction held 13 bases outside the gene matches.

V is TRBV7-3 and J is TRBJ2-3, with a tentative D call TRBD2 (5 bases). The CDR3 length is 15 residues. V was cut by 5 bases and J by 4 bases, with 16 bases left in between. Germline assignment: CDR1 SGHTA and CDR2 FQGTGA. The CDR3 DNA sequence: TGTGCCAGCAGCAAATCCCCTGCGAGGGCAGATACGCAGTATTTT. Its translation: CASSKSPARADTQYF.

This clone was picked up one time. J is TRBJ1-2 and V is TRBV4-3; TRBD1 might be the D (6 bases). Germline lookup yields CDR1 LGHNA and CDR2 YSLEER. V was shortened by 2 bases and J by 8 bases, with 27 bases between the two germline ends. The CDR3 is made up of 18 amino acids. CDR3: CASSQNSSRAPRGGGYTF. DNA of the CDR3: TGCGCCAGCAGCCAAAACTCAAGTAGGGCCCCGAGGGGGGGAGGCTACACCTTC.

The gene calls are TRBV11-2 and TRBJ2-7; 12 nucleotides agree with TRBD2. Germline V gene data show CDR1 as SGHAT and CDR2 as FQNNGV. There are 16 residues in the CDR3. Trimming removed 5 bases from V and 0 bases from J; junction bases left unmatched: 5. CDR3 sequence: CASSPRTSGVSYEQYF. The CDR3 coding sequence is TGTGCCAGCAGCCCCCGGACTAGCGGGGTCTCCTACGAGCAGTACTTC.

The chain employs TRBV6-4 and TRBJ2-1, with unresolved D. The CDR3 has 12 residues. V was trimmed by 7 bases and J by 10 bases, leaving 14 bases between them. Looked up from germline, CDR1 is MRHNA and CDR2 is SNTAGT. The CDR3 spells CASKMAGGEQFF. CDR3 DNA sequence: TGTGCCAGCAAGATGGCCGGCGGAGAGCAGTTCTTC.

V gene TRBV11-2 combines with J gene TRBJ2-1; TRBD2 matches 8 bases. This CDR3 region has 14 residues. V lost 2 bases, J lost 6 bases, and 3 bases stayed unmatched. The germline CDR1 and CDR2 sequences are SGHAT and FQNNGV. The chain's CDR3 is CASSLRLASNEQFF. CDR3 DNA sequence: TGTGCCAGCAGCTTAAGACTAGCGTCCAATGAGCAGTTCTTC.

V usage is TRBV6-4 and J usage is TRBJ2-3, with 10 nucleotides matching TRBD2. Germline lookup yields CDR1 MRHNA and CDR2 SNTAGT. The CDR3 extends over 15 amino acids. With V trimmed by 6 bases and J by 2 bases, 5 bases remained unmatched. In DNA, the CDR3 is TGTGCCAGCAGCATACTAGCGGGATCCACAGATACGCAGTATTTT. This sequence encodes CASSILAGSTDTQYF.

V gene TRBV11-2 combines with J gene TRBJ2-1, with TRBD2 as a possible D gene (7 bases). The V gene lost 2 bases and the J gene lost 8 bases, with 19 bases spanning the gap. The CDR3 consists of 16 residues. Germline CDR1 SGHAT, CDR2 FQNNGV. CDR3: CASSLRLRGREDEQFF. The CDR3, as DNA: TGTGCCAGCAGCTTAAGACTTAGGGGGAGGGAGGATGAGCAGTTCTTC. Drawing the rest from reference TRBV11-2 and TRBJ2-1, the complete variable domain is EAGVAQSPRYKIIEKRQSVAFWCNPISGHATLYWYQQILGQGPKLLIQFQNNGVVDDSQLPKDRFSAERLKGVDSTLKIQPAKLEDSAVYLCASSLRLRGREDEQFFGPGTRLTVL.

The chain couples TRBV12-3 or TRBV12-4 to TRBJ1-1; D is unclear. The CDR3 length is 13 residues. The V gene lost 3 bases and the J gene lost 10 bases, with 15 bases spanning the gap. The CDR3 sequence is CASSFWQDKGAFF. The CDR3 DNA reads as TGTGCCAGCAGTTTCTGGCAAGACAAAGGAGCTTTCTTT.

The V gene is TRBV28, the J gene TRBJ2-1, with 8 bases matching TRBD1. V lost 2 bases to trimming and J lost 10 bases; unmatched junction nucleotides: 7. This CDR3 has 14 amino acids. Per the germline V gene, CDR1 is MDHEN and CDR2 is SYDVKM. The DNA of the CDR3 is TGTGCCAGCAGTTTACGATCCGGGACAGGAGAGCAGTTCTTC. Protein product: CASSLRSGTGEQFF. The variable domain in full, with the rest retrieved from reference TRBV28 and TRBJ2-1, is DVKVTQSSRYLVKRTGEKVFLECVQDMDHENMFWYRQDPGLGLRLIYFSYDVKMKEKGDIPEGYSVSREKKERFSLILESASTNQTSMYLCASSLRSGTGEQFFGPGTRLTVL.

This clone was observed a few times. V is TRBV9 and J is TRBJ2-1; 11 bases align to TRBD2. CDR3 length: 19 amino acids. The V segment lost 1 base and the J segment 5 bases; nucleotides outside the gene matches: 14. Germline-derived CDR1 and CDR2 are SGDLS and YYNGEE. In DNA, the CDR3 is TGTGCCAGCAGCGTATTAGGAACTAGCGGGAGAGGAAAGGACAATGAGCAGTTCTTC. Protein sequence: CASSVLGTSGRGKDNEQFF.